These T cell receptor beta chains were read from a single sample in a study of T cell changes during pregnancy in multiple sclerosis. TCRdb's copy holds only in-frame clones and misses some; the assay was immunoSEQ multiplex PCR. The sample holds 80,000 to 100,000 clones, roughly 92% seen once. The sequencing used peripheral blood, collected after pregnancy. Receptors originate from a female donor with multiple sclerosis, enrolled in a pregnancy study. Each CDR3 is given with its conserved first and last residue. The D gene is left open where the match is weak. Some rows have no size entry. The others give once, few or many, or a class for an expanded clone.

cdr3_aa cdr3_nt clone_size d_call j_call v_call
CASSPNFRDRGNEQFF TGTGCCAGCTCACCTAACTTTAGGGACAGGGGAAATGAGCAGTTCTTC - TRBD1 TRBJ2-1 TRBV18
CASSPTRDTQYF TGTGCCAGCAGCCCGACTAGAGATACGCAGTATTTT - - TRBJ2-3 TRBV27
CASSERTGELFF TGCGCCAGCAGTGAGCGCACCGGGGAGCTGTTTTTT - - TRBJ2-2 TRBV10-1
CASSSGLVTYEQYF TGCGCCAGCAGCTCCGGACTAGTAACCTACGAGCAGTACTTC - TRBD2 TRBJ2-7 TRBV5-1
CASGTGASYEQYF TGTGCCAGCGGGACAGGGGCCTCCTACGAGCAGTACTTC - TRBD1 TRBJ2-7 TRBV6-1
CASSASDRLFSGNTIYF TGTGCCAGCAGCGCCTCCGACCGACTTTTCTCTGGAAACACCATATATTTT - - TRBJ1-3 TRBV9
CASNGQGTNYGYTF TGTGCCAGCAACGGACAGGGAACTAACTATGGCTACACCTTC - TRBD1 TRBJ1-2 TRBV6-1
CSARGRGSSTF TGCAGTGCTAGGGGCAGGGGAAGTTCCACCTTC - - TRBJ1-2 TRBV20-1
CASSERVRDSNQPQHF TGTGCCAGCAGTGAACGGGTTCGGGATAGCAATCAGCCCCAGCATTTT - - TRBJ1-5 TRBV2
CSVTSQGDTQYF TGCAGCGTTACCTCACAGGGGGATACGCAGTATTTT - TRBD1 TRBJ2-3 TRBV29-1
CASSVSRDRGTGELFF TGTGCCAGCAGCGTTTCTAGGGACAGAGGCACCGGGGAGCTGTTTTTT - TRBD1 TRBJ2-2 TRBV9
CASSFSPGGNQPQHF TGTGCCAGCAGTTTCTCACCAGGGGGCAATCAGCCCCAGCATTTT - - TRBJ1-5 TRBV27
CASSPIAGQVAGELFF TGTGCCAGCAGCCCCATAGCGGGACAAGTCGCCGGGGAGCTGTTTTTT - TRBD2 TRBJ2-2 TRBV7-6
CASSPWRSGAGNTIYF TGTGCCAGCAGCCCTTGGAGGTCAGGGGCTGGAAACACCATATATTTT - - TRBJ1-3 TRBV5-8
CASSLREGSYEQYF TGCGCCAGCAGCCTTCGGGAGGGATCCTACGAGCAGTACTTC - TRBD2 TRBJ2-7 TRBV5-1
CASSNFGGTQYF TGTGCCAGCAGCAACTTCGGGGGGACGCAGTATTTT - TRBD2 TRBJ2-3 TRBV9
CASSYRTGDTGELFF TGTGCCAGCAGCTACCGGACAGGGGACACCGGGGAGCTGTTTTTT once TRBD1 TRBJ2-2 TRBV11-3
CASRYRAAYNEQFF TGTGCCAGTAGGTACAGGGCGGCCTACAATGAGCAGTTCTTC - - TRBJ2-1 TRBV19
CASSDLDRAGYTF TGTGCCAGCAGCGACCTGGACAGGGCCGGCTACACCTTC - TRBD1 TRBJ1-2 TRBV6-1
CASKRDRGNYGYTF TGTGCCAGTAAAAGGGACAGGGGTAACTATGGCTACACCTTC - TRBD1 TRBJ1-2 TRBV19
CASWTPHMDEQYF TGTGCCAGCTGGACTCCTCATATGGACGAGCAGTACTTC - - TRBJ2-7 TRBV25-1
CASSQDPAGGSGANVLTF TGCGCCAGCAGCCAAGATCCGGCAGGGGGATCGGGGGCCAACGTCCTGACTTTC - TRBD1 TRBJ2-6 TRBV4-1
CASRAGSSFSEQFF TGTGCCAGTAGGGCAGGCTCTTCATTCTCCGAGCAGTTCTTC - - TRBJ2-1 TRBV19
CASGQTYEQYF TGTGCCAGCGGGCAAACCTACGAGCAGTACTTC few - TRBJ2-7 TRBV6-5
CASSVGFGGSYNEQFF TGCGCCAGCAGCGTTGGTTTCGGGGGCTCCTACAATGAGCAGTTCTTC - - TRBJ2-1 TRBV5-1
CASSPRLAGGRTDTQYF TGTGCCAGCTCACCACGACTAGCGGGAGGGAGAACAGATACGCAGTATTTT few TRBD2 TRBJ2-3 TRBV18
CASSVEPLTGELFF TGTGCCAGCAGCGTAGAACCCCTAACCGGGGAGCTGTTTTTT - - TRBJ2-2 TRBV9
CATSGEGTLGYF TGTGCCACCAGTGGGGAGGGCACACTGGGATACTTC - TRBD2 TRBJ2-7 TRBV15
CASNPSGATDTQYF TGTGCCAGCAACCCTAGCGGTGCCACAGATACGCAGTATTTT - TRBD2 TRBJ2-3 TRBV9
CASSTRTGNTEAFF TGTGCCAGTAGTACTCGCACAGGGAATACTGAAGCTTTCTTT - - TRBJ1-1 TRBV19
CASSTGPSVHTF TGTGCCAGCTCCACAGGACCCTCTGTGCACACCTTC - - TRBJ1-2 TRBV13
CASSLGSGEQYF TGTGCCAGCAGTCTCGGGTCGGGGGAGCAGTACTTC - - TRBJ2-7 TRBV27
CASSVVGGETQYF TGTGCCAGCAGCGTAGTAGGGGGTGAGACCCAGTACTTC - - TRBJ2-5 TRBV9
CASSSTGTPGGIEAFF TGTGCCAGCTCTTCGACCGGGACCCCCGGGGGAATTGAAGCTTTCTTT - - TRBJ1-1 TRBV9
CASSVVSNTGELFF TGTGCCAGCAGCGTAGTTAGTAACACCGGGGAGCTGTTTTTT few - TRBJ2-2 TRBV9
CASSQGLAAYEQYF TGTGCCAGCAGCCAGGGACTAGCAGCCTACGAGCAGTACTTC - TRBD2 TRBJ2-7 TRBV27
CASGLPVDRPPDTDTQYF TGTGCTAGTGGTTTGCCTGTGGACAGGCCGCCCGACACAGATACGCAGTATTTT - TRBD1 TRBJ2-3 TRBV12-5
CASGRGAGELFF TGTGCCAGCGGTCGGGGGGCCGGGGAGCTGTTTTTT - TRBD2 TRBJ2-2 TRBV9
CASSQDYSSYNEQFF TGCGCCAGCAGCCAAGATTACAGCTCCTACAATGAGCAGTTCTTC - - TRBJ2-1 TRBV4-3
CASSLEAGDREQYF TGTGCCAGCAGCTTAGAAGCGGGAGACCGGGAGCAGTACTTC - TRBD2 TRBJ2-7 TRBV7-2
CASSIMSSGVYEQYF TGTGCCAGTAGTATAATGTCTAGCGGGGTGTACGAGCAGTACTTC - TRBD2 TRBJ2-7 TRBV19
CASSEVRTDSNIQYF TGTGCCAGCAGTGAAGTCAGGACAGACTCAAACATTCAGTACTTC few - TRBJ2-4 TRBV2
CSGTGKNGYTF TGCAGCGGCACAGGAAAGAATGGCTACACCTTC - - TRBJ1-2 TRBV29-1
CASRYGTGGNEQFF TGTGCCAGCAGGTACGGGACAGGGGGTAATGAGCAGTTCTTC once TRBD1 TRBJ2-1 TRBV5-6
CAWAVPVGVLHEQFF TGTGCCTGGGCGGTACCCGTTGGCGTGCTTCATGAGCAGTTCTTC - - TRBJ2-1 TRBV30
CASTRESLGTDTQYF TGCGCCAGCACTCGGGAGTCTCTAGGCACAGATACGCAGTATTTT - - TRBJ2-3 TRBV5-1
CASSLAGADRAGYTF TGTGCCAGCAGCTTAGCCGGCGCCGACAGGGCGGGCTACACCTTC - TRBD1 TRBJ1-2 TRBV7-9
CASSIGGLANEKLFF TGTGCCAGTAGTATAGGGGGGCTGGCTAATGAAAAACTGTTTTTT - - TRBJ1-4 TRBV19
CSVLIEYEQYF TGCAGCGTTCTGATAGAATACGAGCAGTACTTC - - TRBJ2-7 TRBV29-1
CASSQTAGFAFF TGTGCCAGCAGCCAAACGGCAGGGTTCGCTTTCTTT - - TRBJ1-1 TRBV7-9
CASRGGTALYEQYF TGTGCCAGCAGGGGGGGGACTGCCCTCTACGAGCAGTACTTC - TRBD2 TRBJ2-7 TRBV6-1
CASSYSTYNEQFF TGTGCCAGCAGTTACAGCACCTACAATGAGCAGTTCTTC - - TRBJ2-1 TRBV6-5
CASSLGQQETQYF TGTGCCAGCTCACTAGGACAGCAAGAGACCCAGTACTTC - - TRBJ2-5 TRBV18
CASSSDRPEAFF TGTGCCAGCAGCTCGGACAGGCCTGAAGCTTTCTTT - TRBD1 TRBJ1-1 TRBV7-9
CATSLDRGRDQPQHF TGTGCCACCAGCCTAGACAGGGGGCGAGATCAGCCCCAGCATTTT - TRBD1 TRBJ1-5 TRBV15
CASSSTGGASTEAFF TGTGCCAGCAGCTCGACAGGGGGCGCGTCAACTGAAGCTTTCTTT - TRBD1 TRBJ1-1 TRBV11-2
CASSLSTSGRLDPYEQYF TGTGCCAGCAGCTTATCGACTAGCGGGAGGTTGGACCCGTACGAGCAGTACTTC - TRBD2 TRBJ2-7 TRBV11-1
CASSSAGTGRNEQYF TGTGCCAGCAGTTCCGCCGGGACAGGGAGAAACGAGCAGTACTTC - TRBD1 TRBJ2-7 TRBV27
CASSLDRYGYTF TGCGCCAGCAGCTTGGATCGCTATGGCTACACCTTC - - TRBJ1-2 TRBV5-1
CAWSPEDEQFF TGTGCCTGGAGTCCGGAGGATGAGCAGTTCTTC - - TRBJ2-1 TRBV30